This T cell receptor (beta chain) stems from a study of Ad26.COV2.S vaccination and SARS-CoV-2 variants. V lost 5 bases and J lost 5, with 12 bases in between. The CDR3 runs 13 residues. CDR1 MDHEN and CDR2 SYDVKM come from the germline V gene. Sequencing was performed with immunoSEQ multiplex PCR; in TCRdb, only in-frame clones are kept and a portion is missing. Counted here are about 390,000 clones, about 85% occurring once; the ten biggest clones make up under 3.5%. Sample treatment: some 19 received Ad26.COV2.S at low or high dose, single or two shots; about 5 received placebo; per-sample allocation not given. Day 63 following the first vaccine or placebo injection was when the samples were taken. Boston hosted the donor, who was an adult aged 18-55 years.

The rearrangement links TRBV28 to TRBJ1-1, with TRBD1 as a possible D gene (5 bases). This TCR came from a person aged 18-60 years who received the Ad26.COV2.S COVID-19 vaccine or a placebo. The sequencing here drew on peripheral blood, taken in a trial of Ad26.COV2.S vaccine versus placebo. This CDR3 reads CASSPGGGTEAFF. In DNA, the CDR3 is TGTGCCAGCAGTCCTGGGGGGGGGACTGAAGCTTTCTTT. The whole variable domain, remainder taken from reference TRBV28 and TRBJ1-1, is DVKVTQSSRYLVKRTGEKVFLECVQDMDHENMFWYRQDPGLGLRLIYFSYDVKMKEKGDIPEGYSVSREKKERFSLILESASTNQTSMYLCASSPGGGTEAFFGQGTRLTVV.